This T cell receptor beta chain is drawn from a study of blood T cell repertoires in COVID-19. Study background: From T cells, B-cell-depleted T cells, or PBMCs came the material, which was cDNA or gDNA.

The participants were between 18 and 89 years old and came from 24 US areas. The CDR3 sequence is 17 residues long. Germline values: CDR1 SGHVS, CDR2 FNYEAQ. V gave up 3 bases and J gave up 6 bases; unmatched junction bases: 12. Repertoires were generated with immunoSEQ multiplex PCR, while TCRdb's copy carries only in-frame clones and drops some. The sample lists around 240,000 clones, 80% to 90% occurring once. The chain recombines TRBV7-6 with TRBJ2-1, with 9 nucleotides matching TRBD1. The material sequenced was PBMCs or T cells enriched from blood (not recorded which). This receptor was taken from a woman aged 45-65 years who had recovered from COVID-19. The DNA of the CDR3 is TGTGCCAGCAGCTTGGCGGGGACAGGGTTTCGCGTCAATGAGCAGTTCTTC. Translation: CASSLAGTGFRVNEQFF.